The TCR beta chain under discussion was sequenced for a study of blood T cell repertoires in COVID-19. The assay was immunoSEQ multiplex PCR, and TCRdb's table has in-frame clones only and misses some. The sample records over 200,000 clones, about 90% being singletons. Germline assignment: CDR1 LGHNA and CDR2 YNFKEQ. This CDR3 has 16 residues. V lost 4 bases to trimming and J lost 0 bases, with 15 bases between them. The source material was peripheral blood. The source of this sequence is a man aged 40-49 years with active or convalescent COVID-19. The V call is TRBV4-2, the J call TRBJ1-1; D is unclear. The CDR3 is CASSPAGGMVNTEAFF. Here the CDR3 DNA reads TGTGCCAGCAGCCCCGCGGGAGGGATGGTGAACACTGAAGCTTTCTTT.